This T cell receptor (beta chain) was identified during a study of prognosis after radiotherapy for stage I lung cancer. Turning to the study itself: Patients were 13 men and a handful of women aged about 50 to 85, median approximately 78 years.

CDR3 of TCR beta was amplified from genomic DNA via a two-round multiplex PCR. For every TRBV and TRBJ gene, a specific primer was used in first-round PCR. TCRdb re-derived calls from the multiplex PCR reads in MiXCR, one entry per CDR3 protein. This repertoire shows some 60,000 distinct CDR3 sequences, more than 25% found once; its top ten account for about 7.5%. Trimming removed 5 bases at V and 4 bases at J, with 18 bases between. CDR1 and CDR2 from the germline V gene are SGHAT and FQNNGV. This CDR3 spans 16 amino acids. This clonotype has ten or more counts. V gene TRBV11-2 combines with J gene TRBJ1-3, with D possibly TRBD1 on 6 matching bases. Source: PBMCs, taken before or after stereotactic body radiation therapy (not recorded which). The clonotype was recovered from a donor aged 50 or older with non-small cell lung cancer. The CDR3 here is CASSAHSTGLGNTIYF. CDR3 bases: TGTGCCAGCAGCGCCCATTCGACAGGTCTCGGAAACACCATATATTTT.